A single sample gave rise to the 31 T cell receptor beta chains below, sequenced in a study of lymphopenia after photon versus proton radiotherapy. Data came from immunoSEQ multiplex PCR; TCRdb stores just in-frame clones and leaves some out. The table has roughly 30,000 clones, about 91% seen once. The sequencing used peripheral blood, collected from a patient treated with proton-based radiotherapy. The origin of the receptors is a woman aged 55-70 years with cholangiocarcinoma. Some clones in this sample may be carry-over from other donors' samples.

This clone was counted a few times. For the CDR3, the DNA is TGTGCCAGCCGCTCAGGTACCTCTGGAAACACCATATATTTT. This translates into CASRSGTSGNTIYF. J is TRBJ1-3 and V is TRBV27, with D hard to call. The germline gives CDR1 MNHEY, CDR2 SMNVEV (reference sequence). The CDR3 length is 14 residues. Trimming left V 8 bases short and J 0 bases short, with 11 bases between.

This clone was observed a few times. The genes are TRBV7-3 and TRBJ1-2; D unresolved. The CDR3 extends over 14 amino acids. Deletions cut 4 bases from V and 8 bases from J, with 17 bases between. In germline, CDR1 is SGHTA, CDR2 FQGTGA. The CDR3 sequence is CASSSRVGGHGYTF. DNA for the CDR3: TGTGCCAGCAGCTCCCGCGTCGGAGGGCACGGCTACACCTTC.

V usage is TRBV18 and J usage is TRBJ2-2; 8 nucleotides align to TRBD1. V lost 3 bases, J lost 7 bases, and 7 bases stayed unmatched. The germline CDR1 and CDR2 sequences are KGHSH and LQKENI. This CDR3 is 15 amino acids long. The CDR3 region is CASSPDRVRGGELFF. As DNA, the CDR3 is TGTGCCAGCTCACCGGACAGGGTGCGTGGCGGGGAGCTGTTTTTT.

This clone was recorded once. The V and J genes are TRBV9 and TRBJ2-5; D could derive from TRBD1 or TRBD2 (5 bases each). The V gene lost 4 bases and the J gene lost 5 bases, with 21 bases spanning the gap. The CDR3 runs to 16 residues. Germline CDR1 reads SGDLS; CDR2 reads YYNGEE. The CDR3 sequence: CASSPHAGTAEETQYF. In DNA, the CDR3 is TGTGCCAGCAGCCCTCACGCAGGGACGGCCGAGGAGACCCAGTACTTC.

The chain links TRBV9 to TRBJ2-3; TRBD2 aligns across 9 bases. The CDR3 is made up of 15 amino acids. V lost 4 bases and J lost 6; bases outside the gene matches: 9. CDR1 is SGDLS and CDR2 is YYNGEE in the germline V gene. CDR3 region: CASSSNLAGRDTQYF. The CDR3 bases are TGTGCCAGCAGCTCTAACCTAGCGGGGAGGGATACGCAGTATTTT.

The J gene is TRBJ2-1, the V gene TRBV6-6; TRBD1 matches 7 bases. V trimming: 7 bases; J trimming: 8 bases; junction bases outside the gene matches: 14. CDR3 size: 15 residues. CDR1 and CDR2 from the germline V gene are MNHNY and SVGAGI (reference sequence). The CDR3 coding sequence is TGTGCCAGCACCCGATCTGGGCCCCAGGGGGATGAGCAGTTCTTC. Its protein product is CASTRSGPQGDEQFF.

This clone has just a few counts. V and J are TRBV7-9 and TRBJ1-6; 7 bases are shared with TRBD1. The CDR3 loop spans 14 amino acids. CDR1 and CDR2 (germline): SEHNR, FQNEAQ (reference sequence). The junction had 7 bases not matched to a gene; V was cut back by 5 bases and J by 9 bases. For the CDR3, the DNA is TGTGCCAGCAGCCCAGACAGGGCGAGTTCACCCCTCCACTTT. As protein: CASSPDRASSPLHF.

The J gene is TRBJ2-3, the V gene TRBV10-1, with a possible D match to TRBD2 (6 bases). The CDR3 extends over 14 amino acids. The germline V and J ends were trimmed by 4 bases and 5 bases, with 13 bases remaining between them. Germline-derived CDR1 and CDR2 are WNHNN and SYGVQD (reference sequence). In DNA form, the CDR3 reads TGCGCCAGCAGTGTCGGGAGATTGATAGATACGCAGTATTTT. It translates to CASSVGRLIDTQYF.

The chain joins TRBV19 to TRBJ2-1; possibly TRBD1 or TRBD2 for D (6 bases each). The CDR3 extends over 14 amino acids. Trimming stripped 6 bases from V and 5 bases from J, with 14 bases between. Germline CDR1 is LNHDA and CDR2 is SQIVND (reference sequence). The CDR3 region has the DNA TGTGCCAGTAGGCCGACTGGGGGGCACAATGAGCAGTTCTTC. Residues: CASRPTGGHNEQFF.

V and J are TRBV11-2 and TRBJ2-3; tentative D call: TRBD2 (5 bases). CDR3 length: 14 amino acids. Trimming pared 5 bases from V and 3 bases from J, leaving 12 bases between. Germline V gene data show CDR1 as SGHAT and CDR2 as FQNNGV. The CDR3 spells CASSLQRSTDTQYF. The CDR3 DNA is TGTGCCAGCAGCCTTCAGCGGTCAACAGATACGCAGTATTTT.

The J gene is TRBJ1-3, the V gene TRBV11-2, with TRBD1 as a possible D gene (6 bases). Per germline, CDR1 SGHAT and CDR2 FQNNGV. Trimming shortened V by 5 bases and J by 0 bases, and 11 bases separated the two germline ends. The CDR3 totals 15 residues. The CDR3 nucleotides read TGTGCCAGCAGCGACAGGTGGAGCTCTGGAAACACCATATATTTT. Translated: CASSDRWSSGNTIYF.

The rearrangement uses TRBV4-1 and TRBJ2-7; tentative D call: TRBD1 (5 bases). CDR1 and CDR2 (germline): MGHRA, YSYEKL. The CDR3 covers 16 residues. Trimming stripped 7 bases from V and 0 bases from J, with 19 bases between. DNA of the CDR3: TGCGCCAGCACCCCGATCCTATATGACAGCTCCTACGAGCAGTACTTC. As protein: CASTPILYDSSYEQYF.

Only one count was recorded for this clone. This chain uses TRBV7-3 with TRBJ2-5; 9 nucleotides line up with TRBD1. The V gene's germline CDR1 is SGHTA and CDR2 FQGTGA. The CDR3 is made up of 14 amino acids. V trimming: 6 bases; J trimming: 5 bases; junction bases outside the gene matches: 7. The CDR3 DNA is TGTGCCAGCAGTCAACAGGGGGCAAGGGAGACCCAGTACTTC. Its protein is CASSQQGARETQYF.

The chain is built from TRBV4-3 and TRBJ2-7; 16 nucleotides agree with TRBD2. The CDR3 has 21 amino acids. From germline, CDR1 is LGHNA and CDR2 YSLEER. V lost 4 bases, J lost 6 bases, and 21 bases stayed unmatched. The CDR3 reads CASSRQRATGTSGRAKVEQYF. CDR3 sequence (DNA): TGCGCCAGCAGCCGCCAAAGAGCAACCGGGACTAGCGGGAGGGCCAAGGTCGAGCAGTACTTC.

This chain joins TRBV6-5 and TRBJ1-1, with 8 bases that match TRBD1. CDR3 length: 15 residues. J lost 1 base, V lost 6 bases, and 7 bases had no gene match. Germline lookup yields CDR1 MNHEY and CDR2 SVGAGI. As DNA, the CDR3 is TGTGCCAGCAGAAGACAGGGGAATGGGAACACTGAAGCTTTCTTT. Translating gives CASRRQGNGNTEAFF.

V gene TRBV18 combines with J gene TRBJ1-4; possibly TRBD1 for D (5 bases). The germline V and J ends were trimmed by 3 bases and 8 bases, with 16 bases remaining between them. The CDR3 is made up of 15 amino acids. Germline values: CDR1 KGHSH, CDR2 LQKENI. CDR3 sequence: CASSPPAGTGEKLFF. The CDR3, as DNA: TGTGCCAGCTCACCCCCGGCGGGGACTGGAGAAAAACTGTTTTTT. The variable domain in full, completed from reference TRBV18 and TRBJ1-4, reads NAGVMQNPRHLVRRRGQEARLRCSPMKGHSHVYWYRQLPEEGLKFMVYLQKENIIDESGMPKERFSAEFPKEGPSILRIQQVVRGDSAAYFCASSPPAGTGEKLFFGSGTQLSVL.

The genes are TRBV9 and TRBJ2-1; 8 nucleotides agree with TRBD2. The CDR3 covers 14 residues. Germline trimming cut 0 bases from V and 10 bases from J; bases unmatched to any gene: 6. The germline V gene has CDR1 SGDLS and CDR2 YYNGEE. CDR3 nucleotide sequence: TGTGCCAGCAGCGTAGCTGATAGCGGGGCGGAGCAGTTCTTC. Encoded protein: CASSVADSGAEQFF.

This chain links TRBV2 with TRBJ2-2; 9 bases align to TRBD2. The germline CDR1 and CDR2 sequences are SNHLY and FYNNEI. V lost 3 bases to trimming and J lost 6 bases; unmatched junction nucleotides: 8. The CDR3 is made up of 16 amino acids. CDR3 amino acids: CASSDRLAGTAGELFF. CDR3 DNA: TGTGCCAGCAGTGACCGGCTAGCGGGGACCGCCGGGGAGCTGTTTTTT.

The chain is built from TRBV10-2 and TRBJ2-7; 8 nucleotides line up with TRBD2. There are 15 residues in the CDR3. Germline V gene sequence: CDR1 WSHSY, CDR2 SAAADI. The V and J ends lost 5 bases and 1 base, in that order; junction bases with no gene match: 7. CDR3: CASSWGGRQSYEQYF. CDR3 bases: TGCGCCAGCAGTTGGGGCGGGAGGCAGTCCTACGAGCAGTACTTC.

This clone was detected once. The chain links TRBV5-6 to TRBJ2-7, with TRBD2 identical over 9 bases. J was trimmed by 3 bases and V by 0 bases; bases with no gene match: 4. Germline loops: CDR1 SGHDT, CDR2 YYEEEE. The CDR3 has 15 residues. The CDR3 spells CASSLGLAGSYEQYF. CDR3 bases: TGTGCCAGCAGCTTGGGGCTAGCGGGGAGCTACGAGCAGTACTTC.

This clone was seen a few times. The chain links TRBV5-1 to TRBJ1-6, with TRBD1 matching over 7 bases. The CDR3 is made up of 14 amino acids. V was clipped by 4 bases and J by 10 bases; unmatched bases: 8. Per the germline V gene, CDR1 is SGHRS and CDR2 is YFSETQ. The CDR3 sequence: CASSASTGTSPLHF. The CDR3 DNA follows: TGCGCCAGCAGCGCCTCGACAGGGACCTCACCCCTCCACTTT. Combining the CDR3 with reference TRBV5-1 and TRBJ1-6 gives the whole variable domain KAGVTQTPRYLIKTRGQQVTLSCSPISGHRSVSWYQQTPGQGLQFLFEYFSETQRNKGNFPGRFSGRQFSNSRSEMNVSTLELGDSALYLCASSASTGTSPLHFGNGTRLTVT.

This clone was seen only a few times. This chain uses TRBV19 with TRBJ1-5; the match to TRBD1 covers 7 bases. V trimming: 5 bases; J trimming: 3 bases; junction bases outside the gene matches: 10. Germline V CDR1 and CDR2: LNHDA, SQIVND (reference sequence). The CDR3 runs to 16 residues. CDR3 sequence reads: CASSFHRGVVNQPQHF. The CDR3 DNA reads as TGTGCCAGTAGTTTTCACAGGGGTGTGGTCAATCAGCCCCAGCATTTT. Variable domain in full (rest from reference TRBV19 and TRBJ1-5): DGGITQSPKYLFRKEGQNVTLSCEQNLNHDAMYWYRQDPGQGLRLIYYSQIVNDFQKGDIAEGYSVSREKKESFPLTVTSAQKNPTAFYLCASSFHRGVVNQPQHFGDGTRLSIL.

The gene calls are TRBV18 and TRBJ2-1; 13 nucleotides line up with TRBD2. CDR1 and CDR2 from the germline V gene are KGHSH and LQKENI. V was pared by 4 bases and J by 8 bases, with 8 bases of the junction left unmatched. The CDR3 is 16 amino acids. The CDR3 coding sequence is TGTGCCAGCTCACAAACTGGGACTAGCGGGAACTATGAGCAGTTCTTC. The encoded protein is CASSQTGTSGNYEQFF.

The chain couples TRBV5-8 to TRBJ1-5; possible D gene TRBD1, 5 bases. V lost 6 bases, J lost 5 bases, and 15 bases lay in between. The length of the CDR3 is 14 residues. Germline V gene data show CDR1 as SGHTS and CDR2 as YDEGEE. The CDR3 bases are TGTGCCAGCACATCAGGGAGGTGGGATCAGCCCCAGCATTTT. Translating gives CASTSGRWDQPQHF.

CDR3 bases: TGTGCCAGCAGCCAGTATGACTATGGCTACACCTTC. This encodes CASSQYDYGYTF. The J gene is TRBJ1-2, the V gene TRBV25-1; no reliable D call. Germline values: CDR1 MGHDK, CDR2 SYGVNS. CDR3 size: 12 residues. V shed 6 bases and J shed 3 bases, with 8 bases lying between them.

The chain's CDR3 is CASSQVGGQVATIYF. Written as DNA, the CDR3 is TGTGCCAGCAGCCAAGTTGGGGGACAGGTCGCCACCATATATTTT. The chain is built from TRBV14 and TRBJ1-3, with 8 positions matching TRBD1. Losses at the gene ends were 1 base for V and 9 bases for J; bases not matched to a gene: 8. Germline V gene data show CDR1 as SGHDN and CDR2 as FVKESK. CDR3 size: 15 residues.

V usage is TRBV5-1 and J usage is TRBJ2-3, with a possible D match to TRBD2 (6 bases). The germline V and J ends were trimmed by 0 bases and 0 bases, with 14 bases remaining between them. The V gene's germline CDR1 is SGHRS and CDR2 YFSETQ. This CDR3 spans 17 amino acids. The CDR3 sequence: CASSLALGGPSTDTQYF. The CDR3, as DNA: TGCGCCAGCAGCTTGGCCTTGGGGGGACCGAGCACAGATACGCAGTATTTT.

The chain uses TRBV10-3 and TRBJ2-6, with unresolved D. Trimming pared 6 bases from V and 0 bases from J, leaving 9 bases between. Germline V gene sequence: CDR1 ENHRY, CDR2 SYGVKD. This CDR3 region has 15 residues. CDR3 in DNA: TGTGCCATCAGGGTCCAGTTCTCTGGGGCCAACGTCCTGACTTTC. Amino acid sequence: CAIRVQFSGANVLTF.

The V call is TRBV2, the J call TRBJ1-1; D is possibly TRBD1 (5 bases). The CDR3 loop spans 15 amino acids. Germline assignment: CDR1 SNHLY and CDR2 FYNNEI. Trimming took off 6 bases at V and 4 bases at J, with 18 bases between the two ends. CDR3 protein: CASSLSRQGSTEAFF. DNA of the CDR3: TGTGCCAGCAGCCTATCACGGCAGGGTTCCACTGAAGCTTTCTTT.

In this sample, this clone is medium-sized. J is TRBJ2-1 and V is TRBV11-2, with TRBD2 matching over 7 bases. The CDR3 loop spans 14 amino acids. V trimming: 3 bases; J trimming: 4 bases; junction bases outside the gene matches: 3. Germline values: CDR1 SGHAT, CDR2 FQNNGV. The CDR3: CASSLLAVYNEQFF. CDR3 in DNA: TGTGCCAGCAGCTTGCTAGCGGTTTACAATGAGCAGTTCTTC.

This clone occurred once. The rearrangement links TRBV27 to TRBJ2-7; TRBD1 aligns across 7 bases. The CDR3 is 15 amino acids. In germline, CDR1 is MNHEY, CDR2 SMNVEV (reference sequence). J was trimmed by 3 bases and V by 6 bases; bases with no gene match: 11. The CDR3 protein is CASRSQWTGYYEQYF. The CDR3 DNA is TGTGCCAGCAGATCTCAATGGACAGGATACTACGAGCAGTACTTC.